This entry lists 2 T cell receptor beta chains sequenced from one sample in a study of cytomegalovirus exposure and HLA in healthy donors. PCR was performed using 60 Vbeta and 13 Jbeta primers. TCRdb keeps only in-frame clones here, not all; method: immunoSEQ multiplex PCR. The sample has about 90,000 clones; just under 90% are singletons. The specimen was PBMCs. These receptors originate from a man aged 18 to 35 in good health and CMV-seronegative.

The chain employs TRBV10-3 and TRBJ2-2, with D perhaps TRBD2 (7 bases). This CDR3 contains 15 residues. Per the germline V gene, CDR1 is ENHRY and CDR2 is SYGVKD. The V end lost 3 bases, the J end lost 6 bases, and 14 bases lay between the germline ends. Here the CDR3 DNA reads TGTGCCATCAGTGAAGGGCAGGGGAGGGCCGGGGAGCTGTTTTTT. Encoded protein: CAISEGQGRAGELFF.

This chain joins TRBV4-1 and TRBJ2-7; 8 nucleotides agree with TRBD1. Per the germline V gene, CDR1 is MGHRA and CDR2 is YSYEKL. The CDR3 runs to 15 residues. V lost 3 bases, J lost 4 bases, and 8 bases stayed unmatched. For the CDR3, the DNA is TGCGCCAGCAGCCACGTAGGACAGGGTCTTTACGAGCAGTACTTC. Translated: CASSHVGQGLYEQYF.